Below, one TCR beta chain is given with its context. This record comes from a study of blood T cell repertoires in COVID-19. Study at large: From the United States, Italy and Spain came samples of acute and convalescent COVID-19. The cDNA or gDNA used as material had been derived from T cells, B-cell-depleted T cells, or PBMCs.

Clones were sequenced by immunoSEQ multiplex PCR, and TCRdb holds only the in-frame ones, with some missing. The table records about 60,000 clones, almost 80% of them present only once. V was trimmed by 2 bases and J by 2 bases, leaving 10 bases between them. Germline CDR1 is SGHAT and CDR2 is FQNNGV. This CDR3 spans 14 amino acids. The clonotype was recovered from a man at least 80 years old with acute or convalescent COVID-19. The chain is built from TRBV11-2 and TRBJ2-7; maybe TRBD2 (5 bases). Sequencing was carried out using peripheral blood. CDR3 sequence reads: CASSLTTGTYEQYF. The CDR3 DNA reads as TGTGCCAGCAGCTTAACTACGGGAACCTACGAGCAGTACTTC. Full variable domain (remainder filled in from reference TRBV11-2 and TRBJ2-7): EAGVAQSPRYKIIEKRQSVAFWCNPISGHATLYWYQQILGQGPKLLIQFQNNGVVDDSQLPKDRFSAERLKGVDSTLKIQPAKLEDSAVYLCASSLTTGTYEQYFGPGTRLTVT.